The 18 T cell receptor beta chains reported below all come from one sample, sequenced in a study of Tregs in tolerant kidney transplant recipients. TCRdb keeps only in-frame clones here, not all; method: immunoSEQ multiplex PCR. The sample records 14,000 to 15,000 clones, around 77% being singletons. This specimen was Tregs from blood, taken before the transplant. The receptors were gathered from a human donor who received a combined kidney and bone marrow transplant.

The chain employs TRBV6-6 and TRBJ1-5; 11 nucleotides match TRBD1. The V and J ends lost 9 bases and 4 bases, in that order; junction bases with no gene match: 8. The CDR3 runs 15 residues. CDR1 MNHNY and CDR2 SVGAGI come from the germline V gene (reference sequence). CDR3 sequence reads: CASWTGGLRNQPQHF. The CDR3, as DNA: TGTGCCAGTTGGACAGGGGGCCTTCGGAATCAGCCCCAGCATTTT.

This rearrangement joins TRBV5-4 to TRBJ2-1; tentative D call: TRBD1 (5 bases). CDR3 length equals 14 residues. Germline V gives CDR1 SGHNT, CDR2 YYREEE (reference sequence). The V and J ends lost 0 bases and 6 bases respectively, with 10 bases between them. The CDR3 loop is CASSLGQGRNEQFF. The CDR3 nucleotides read TGTGCCAGCAGCTTGGGGCAGGGTCGCAATGAGCAGTTCTTC. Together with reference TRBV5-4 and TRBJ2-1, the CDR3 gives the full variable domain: ETGVTQSPTHLIKTRGQQVTLRCSSQSGHNTVSWYQQALGQGPQFIFQYYREEENGRGNFPPRFSGLQFPNYSSELNVNALELDDSALYLCASSLGQGRNEQFFGPGTRLTVL.

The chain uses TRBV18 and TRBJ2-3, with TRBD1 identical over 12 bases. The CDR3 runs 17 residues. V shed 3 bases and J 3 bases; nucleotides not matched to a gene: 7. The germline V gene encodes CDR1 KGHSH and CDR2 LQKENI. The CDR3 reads CASSPLGQGAGTDTQYF. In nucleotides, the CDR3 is TGTGCCAGCTCACCCCTGGGACAGGGGGCAGGGACAGATACGCAGTATTTT.

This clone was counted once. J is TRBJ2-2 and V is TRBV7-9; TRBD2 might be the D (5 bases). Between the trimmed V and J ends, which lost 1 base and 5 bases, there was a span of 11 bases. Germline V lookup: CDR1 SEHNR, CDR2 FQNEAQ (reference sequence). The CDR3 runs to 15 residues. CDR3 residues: CASSLGSGTTGELFF. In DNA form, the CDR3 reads TGTGCCAGCAGCTTAGGATCGGGAACGACCGGGGAGCTGTTTTTT.

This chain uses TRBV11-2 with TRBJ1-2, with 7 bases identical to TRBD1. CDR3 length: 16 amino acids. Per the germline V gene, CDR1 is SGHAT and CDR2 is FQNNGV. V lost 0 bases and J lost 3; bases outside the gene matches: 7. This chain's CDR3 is CASSLDRGRGYYGYTF. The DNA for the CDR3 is TGTGCCAGCAGCTTAGATCGGGGCAGGGGGTACTATGGCTACACCTTC.

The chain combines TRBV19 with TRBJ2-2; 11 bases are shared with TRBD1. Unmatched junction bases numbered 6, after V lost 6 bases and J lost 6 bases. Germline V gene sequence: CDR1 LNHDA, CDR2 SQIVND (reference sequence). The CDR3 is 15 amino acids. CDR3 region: CASRTGTGGAGELFF. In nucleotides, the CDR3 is TGTGCCAGTAGGACGGGGACAGGGGGGGCCGGGGAGCTGTTTTTT.

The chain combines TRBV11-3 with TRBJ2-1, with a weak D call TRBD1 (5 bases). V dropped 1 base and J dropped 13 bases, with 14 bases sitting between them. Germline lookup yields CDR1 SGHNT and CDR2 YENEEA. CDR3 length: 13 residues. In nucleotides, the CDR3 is TGTGCCAGCAGCTTAGTCAGGGATGGGTACCAGTTCTTC. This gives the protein CASSLVRDGYQFF. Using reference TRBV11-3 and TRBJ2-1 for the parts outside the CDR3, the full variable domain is EAGVVQSPRYKIIEKKQPVAFWCNPISGHNTLYWYLQNLGQGPELLIRYENEEAVDDSQLPKDRFSAERLKGVDSTLKIQPAELGDSAVYLCASSLVRDGYQFFGPGTRLTVL.

CDR3 in DNA: TGTGCCATCAGTGGGACAGGGAAAGGGAGCACTGAAGCTTTCTTT. Translation gives CAISGTGKGSTEAFF. This rearrangement joins TRBV10-3 to TRBJ1-1, with 8 bases lining up with TRBD1. The germline gives CDR1 ENHRY, CDR2 SYGVKD. The CDR3 spans 15 residues. V shed 4 bases, J shed 4 bases, and the junction held 8 bases outside the gene matches.

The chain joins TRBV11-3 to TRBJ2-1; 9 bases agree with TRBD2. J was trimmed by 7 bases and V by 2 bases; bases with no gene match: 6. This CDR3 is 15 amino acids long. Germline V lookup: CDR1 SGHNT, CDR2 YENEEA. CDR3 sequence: CASSLMSGRLNEQFF. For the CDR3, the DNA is TGTGCCAGCAGCTTAATGAGCGGGAGGTTGAATGAGCAGTTCTTC.

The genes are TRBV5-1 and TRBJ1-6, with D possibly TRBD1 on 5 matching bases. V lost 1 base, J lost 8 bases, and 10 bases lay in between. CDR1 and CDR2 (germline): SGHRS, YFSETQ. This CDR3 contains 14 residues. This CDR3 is CASSLRGRDSPLHF. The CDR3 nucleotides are TGCGCCAGCAGCTTGCGGGGGAGGGATTCACCCCTCCACTTT.

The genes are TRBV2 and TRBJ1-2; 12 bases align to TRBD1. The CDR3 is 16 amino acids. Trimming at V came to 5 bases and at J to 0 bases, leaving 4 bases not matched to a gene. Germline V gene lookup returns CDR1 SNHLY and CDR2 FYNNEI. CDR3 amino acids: CASSPGQGASNYGYTF. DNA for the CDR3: TGTGCCAGCAGTCCGGGACAGGGGGCATCTAACTATGGCTACACCTTC.

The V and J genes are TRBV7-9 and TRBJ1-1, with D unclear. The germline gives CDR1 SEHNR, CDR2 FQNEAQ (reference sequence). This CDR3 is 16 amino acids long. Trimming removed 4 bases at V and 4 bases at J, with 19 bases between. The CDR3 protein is CASSSPIDLGSTEAFF. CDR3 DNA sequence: TGTGCCAGCAGCTCCCCTATTGACTTGGGTAGCACTGAAGCTTTCTTT.

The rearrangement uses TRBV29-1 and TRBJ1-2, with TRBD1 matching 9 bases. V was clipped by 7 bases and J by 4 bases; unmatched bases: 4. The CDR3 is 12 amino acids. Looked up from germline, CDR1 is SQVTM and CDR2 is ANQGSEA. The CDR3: CSAMTGGYGYTF. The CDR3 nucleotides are TGCAGCGCCATGACAGGGGGCTATGGCTACACCTTC. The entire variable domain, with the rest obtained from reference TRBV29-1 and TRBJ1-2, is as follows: SAVISQKPSRDICQRGTSLTIQCQVDSQVTMMFWYRQQPGQSLTLIATANQGSEATYESGFVIDKFPISRPNLTFSTLTVSNMSPEDSSIYLCSAMTGGYGYTFGSGTRLTVV.

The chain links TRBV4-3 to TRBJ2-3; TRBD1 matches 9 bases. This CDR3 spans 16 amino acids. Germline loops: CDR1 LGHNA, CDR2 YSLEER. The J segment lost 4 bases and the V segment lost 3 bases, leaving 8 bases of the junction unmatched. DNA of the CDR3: TGCGCCAGCAGCCACGGGGGACAGGGAAAAGCAGATACGCAGTATTTT. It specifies CASSHGGQGKADTQYF.

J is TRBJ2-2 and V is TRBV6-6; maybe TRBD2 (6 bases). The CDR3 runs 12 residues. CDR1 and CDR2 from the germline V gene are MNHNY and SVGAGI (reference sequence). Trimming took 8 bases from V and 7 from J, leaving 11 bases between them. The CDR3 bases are TGTGCCAGCTGGCGCGGGAACGGGGAGCTGTTTTTT. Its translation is CASWRGNGELFF.

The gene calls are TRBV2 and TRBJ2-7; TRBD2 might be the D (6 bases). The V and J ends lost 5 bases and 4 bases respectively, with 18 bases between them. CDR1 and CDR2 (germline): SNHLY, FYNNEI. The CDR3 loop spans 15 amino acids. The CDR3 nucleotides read TGTGCCAGCAGTAGGCTAATAGGGACTGGATACGAGCAGTACTTC. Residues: CASSRLIGTGYEQYF.

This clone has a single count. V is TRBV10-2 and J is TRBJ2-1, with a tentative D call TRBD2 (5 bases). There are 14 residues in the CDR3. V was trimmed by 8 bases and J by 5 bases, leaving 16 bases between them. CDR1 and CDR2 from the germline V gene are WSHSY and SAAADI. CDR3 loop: CASLGVPWDNEQFF. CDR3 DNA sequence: TGCGCCAGCCTCGGGGTCCCCTGGGACAATGAGCAGTTCTTC.

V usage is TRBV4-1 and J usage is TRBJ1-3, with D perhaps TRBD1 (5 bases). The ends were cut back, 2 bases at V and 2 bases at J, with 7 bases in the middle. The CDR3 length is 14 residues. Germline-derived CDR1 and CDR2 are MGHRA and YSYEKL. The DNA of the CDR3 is TGCGCCAGCAGCCAATCCAGGGCTGGAAACACCATATATTTT. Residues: CASSQSRAGNTIYF.